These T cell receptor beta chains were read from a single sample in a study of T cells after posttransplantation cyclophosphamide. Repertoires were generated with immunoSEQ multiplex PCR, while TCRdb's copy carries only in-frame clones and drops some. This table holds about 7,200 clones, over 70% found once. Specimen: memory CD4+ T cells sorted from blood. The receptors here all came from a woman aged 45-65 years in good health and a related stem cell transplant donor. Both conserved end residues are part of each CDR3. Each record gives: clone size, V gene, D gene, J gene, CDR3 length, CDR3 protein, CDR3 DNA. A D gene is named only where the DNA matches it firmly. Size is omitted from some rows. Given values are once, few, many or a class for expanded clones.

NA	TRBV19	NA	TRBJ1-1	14	CASRGRWGLAEAFF	TGTGCCAGTAGAGGACGTTGGGGGCTCGCTGAAGCTTTCTTT
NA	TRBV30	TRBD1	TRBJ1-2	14	CAWQGQENLYGYTF	TGTGCCTGGCAGGGACAGGAAAACCTCTATGGCTACACCTTC
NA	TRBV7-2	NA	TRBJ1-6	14	CASSSQGRNSPLHF	TGTGCCAGCAGCTCACAGGGAAGGAATTCACCCCTCCACTTT
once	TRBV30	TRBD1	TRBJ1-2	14	CAWSGQGTIYGYTF	TGTGCCTGGAGTGGACAGGGGACTATCTATGGCTACACCTTC
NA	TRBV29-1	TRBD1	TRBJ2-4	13	CSVSGQAKNIQYF	TGCAGCGTCTCGGGACAGGCAAAAAACATTCAGTACTTC
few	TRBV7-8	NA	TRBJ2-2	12	CASSLRRAGLFF	TGTGCCAGCAGCTTGAGGAGGGCTGGGCTGTTTTTT
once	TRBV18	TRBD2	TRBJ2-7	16	CASSPAGRASSYEQYF	TGTGCCAGCTCTCCTGCGGGGAGGGCGAGCTCCTACGAGCAGTACTTC
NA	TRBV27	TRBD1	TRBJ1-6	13	CASSTGVGSPLHF	TGTGCCAGCAGTACAGGGGTTGGATCACCCCTCCACTTT
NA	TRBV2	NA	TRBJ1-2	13	CASSDTSGYGYTF	TGTGCCAGCAGTGATACCTCGGGATATGGCTACACCTTC
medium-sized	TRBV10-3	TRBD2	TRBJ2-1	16	CAISESMTGGNNEQFF	TGTGCCATCAGTGAGTCGATGACGGGAGGGAACAATGAGCAGTTCTTC
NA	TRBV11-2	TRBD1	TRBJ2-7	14	CASSLRGPSYEQYF	TGTGCCAGCAGCTTAAGGGGGCCGTCCTACGAGCAGTACTTC
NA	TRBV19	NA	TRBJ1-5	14	CASRRGGSNQPQHF	TGTGCCAGTCGTAGAGGAGGGAGCAATCAGCCCCAGCATTTT
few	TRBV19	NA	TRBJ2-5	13	CASSRLNPETQYF	TGTGCCAGTAGCCGACTGAATCCGGAGACCCAGTACTTC
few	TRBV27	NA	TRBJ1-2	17	CASSLSGTWSNLGGYTF	TGTGCCAGCAGTTTATCGGGGACTTGGAGTAACCTTGGTGGCTACACCTTC
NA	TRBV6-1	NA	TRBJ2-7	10	CASTNYEQYF	TGTGCCAGCACCAATTACGAGCAGTACTTC
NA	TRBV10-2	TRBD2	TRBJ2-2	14	CASTRGGPVGELFF	TGCGCCAGCACGCGGGGAGGGCCGGTCGGGGAGCTGTTTTTT
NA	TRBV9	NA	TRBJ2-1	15	CASSSAGSLYNEQFF	TGTGCCAGCAGCTCCGCGGGGTCCCTCTACAATGAGCAGTTCTTC
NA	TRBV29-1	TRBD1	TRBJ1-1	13	CSVAGQLNTEAFF	TGCAGCGTGGCGGGACAGCTGAACACTGAAGCTTTCTTT
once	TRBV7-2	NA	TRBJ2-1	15	CASSLEAEVYNEQFF	TGTGCCAGCAGCTTAGAAGCGGAGGTCTACAATGAGCAGTTCTTC
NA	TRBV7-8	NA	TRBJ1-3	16	CASSLGAPGAGNTIYF	TGTGCCAGCAGCTTAGGAGCTCCAGGGGCTGGAAACACCATATATTTT
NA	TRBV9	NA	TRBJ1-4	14	CASSAQVWDEKLFF	TGTGCCAGCAGCGCTCAGGTCTGGGATGAAAAACTGTTTTTT
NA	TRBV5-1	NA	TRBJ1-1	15	CASSGGRFIGTEAFF	TGCGCCAGCAGCGGGGGCCGATTCATAGGGACTGAAGCTTTCTTT
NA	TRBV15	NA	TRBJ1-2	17	CATSRDRGLEESYGYTF	TGTGCCACCAGCAGAGATCGTGGGTTGGAGGAATCCTATGGCTACACCTTC
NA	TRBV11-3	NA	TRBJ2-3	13	CASSLDPTDTQYF	TGTGCCAGCAGCTTAGATCCGACAGATACGCAGTATTTT
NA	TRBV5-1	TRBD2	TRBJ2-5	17	CASSITPGLAGWETQYF	TGCGCCAGCAGCATTACCCCGGGACTAGCGGGATGGGAGACCCAGTACTTC
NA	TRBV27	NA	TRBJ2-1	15	CASSYVTHSYNEQFF	TGTGCCAGCAGTTATGTAACACACTCCTACAATGAGCAGTTCTTC
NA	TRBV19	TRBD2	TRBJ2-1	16	CASSVGPGTSGNEQFF	TGTGCCAGTAGTGTCGGACCCGGGACTAGCGGGAATGAGCAGTTCTTC
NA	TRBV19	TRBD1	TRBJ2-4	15	CASSIGTGSKNIQYF	TGTGCCAGTAGTATAGGGACAGGGAGCAAAAACATTCAGTACTTC
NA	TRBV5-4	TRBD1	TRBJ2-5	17	CASSGDRGPGGQETQYF	TGTGCCAGCAGCGGGGACAGGGGCCCCGGGGGCCAAGAGACCCAGTACTTC
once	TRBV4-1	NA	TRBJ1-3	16	CASRRYLWTTGNTIYF	TGCGCCAGCAGGAGGTATCTGTGGACAACGGGAAACACCATATATTTT
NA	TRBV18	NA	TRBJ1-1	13	CASSVTANTEAFF	TGTGCCAGCTCAGTTACAGCAAACACTGAAGCTTTCTTT
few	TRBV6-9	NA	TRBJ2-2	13	CASSLLGIGELFF	TGTGCCAGCAGCCTTCTAGGAATCGGGGAGCTGTTTTTT
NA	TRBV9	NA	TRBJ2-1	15	CASSVMGEASNEQFF	TGTGCCAGCAGCGTCATGGGGGAGGCCAGCAATGAGCAGTTCTTC
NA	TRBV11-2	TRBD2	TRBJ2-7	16	CASSWAEGRGGYEQYF	TGTGCCAGCAGCTGGGCCGAAGGTCGGGGGGGTTACGAGCAGTACTTC
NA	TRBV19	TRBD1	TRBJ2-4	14	CASTQGDRGSIQYF	TGTGCCAGTACCCAAGGGGACAGGGGGAGCATTCAGTACTTC
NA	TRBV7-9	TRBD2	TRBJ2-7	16	CASTPVGRLAGVEQYF	TGTGCCAGCACCCCTGTTGGGAGGCTAGCGGGAGTCGAGCAGTACTTC
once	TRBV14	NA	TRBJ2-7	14	CASSQLGHSYEQYF	TGTGCCAGCAGCCAACTCGGACACTCCTACGAGCAGTACTTC
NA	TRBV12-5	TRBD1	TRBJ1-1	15	CASGTGQGANTEAFF	TGTGCTAGTGGTACGGGACAGGGGGCTAACACTGAAGCTTTCTTT
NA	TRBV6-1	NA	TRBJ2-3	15	CASRSLSTSTDTQYF	TGTGCCAGCCGTAGCCTAAGTACTAGCACAGATACGCAGTATTTT
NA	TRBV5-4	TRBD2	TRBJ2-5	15	CASSPTSGIQETQYF	TGTGCCAGCAGCCCAACTAGCGGGATTCAAGAGACCCAGTACTTC
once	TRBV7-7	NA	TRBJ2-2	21	CASSLIGGHSLDSPITGELFF	TGTGCCAGCAGCTTAATTGGAGGGCATAGTTTGGATTCCCCGATCACCGGGGAGCTGTTTTTT
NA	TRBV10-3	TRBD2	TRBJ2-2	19	CAISTSPLSGRNINGELFF	TGTGCCATCAGTACGTCCCCCCTTAGCGGGAGGAATATTAACGGGGAGCTGTTTTTT
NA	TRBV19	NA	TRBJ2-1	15	CASNPRGYSYNEQFF	TGTGCCAGCAACCCTAGGGGATACTCCTACAATGAGCAGTTCTTC
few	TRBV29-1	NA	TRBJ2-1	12	CSVRRELDEQFF	TGCAGCGTTCGTCGGGAGCTGGATGAGCAGTTCTTC
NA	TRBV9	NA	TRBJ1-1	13	CASSVGGRAEAFF	TGTGCCAGCAGCGTAGGAGGCAGGGCGGAAGCTTTCTTT
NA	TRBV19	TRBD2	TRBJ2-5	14	CASSTAGGVETQYF	TGTGCCAGTAGTACAGCGGGAGGGGTAGAGACCCAGTACTTC
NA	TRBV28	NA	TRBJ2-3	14	CASSFDPARDTQYF	TGTGCCAGCAGTTTCGACCCAGCGAGAGATACGCAGTATTTT